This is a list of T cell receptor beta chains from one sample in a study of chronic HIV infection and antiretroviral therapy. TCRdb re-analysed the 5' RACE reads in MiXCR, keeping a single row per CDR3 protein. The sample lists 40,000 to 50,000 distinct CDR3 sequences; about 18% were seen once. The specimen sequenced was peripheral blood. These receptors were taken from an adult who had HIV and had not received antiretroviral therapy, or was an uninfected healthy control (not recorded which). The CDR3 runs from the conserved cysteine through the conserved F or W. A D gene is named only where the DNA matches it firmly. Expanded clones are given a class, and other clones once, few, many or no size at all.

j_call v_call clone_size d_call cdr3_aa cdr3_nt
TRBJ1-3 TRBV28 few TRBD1 CASSLEGTGGNTIYF TGTGCCAGCAGTTTGGAGGGGACAGGAGGAAACACCATATATTTT
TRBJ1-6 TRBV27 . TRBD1 CASSWGQGGTSPLHF TGTGCCAGCAGTTGGGGACAGGGAGGGACTTCACCCCTCCACTTT
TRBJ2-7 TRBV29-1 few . CSVETRGGVFEQYF TGCAGCGTTGAGACGAGAGGGGGAGTGTTCGAGCAGTACTTC
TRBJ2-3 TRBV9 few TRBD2 CASSVGGLALTDTQYF TGTGCCAGCAGCGTAGGGGGACTAGCGCTCACAGATACGCAGTATTTT
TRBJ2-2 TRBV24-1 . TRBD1 CATSRPGGAPGELFF TGTGCCACCAGTCGCCCAGGGGGCGCGCCCGGGGAGCTGTTTTTT
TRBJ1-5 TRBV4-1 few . CASSHARPGNQPQHF TGCGCCAGCAGCCACGCACGACCGGGAAATCAGCCCCAGCATTTT
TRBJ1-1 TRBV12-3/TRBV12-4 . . CASSPFRGNTEAFF TGTGCCAGCAGCCCCTTTAGGGGGAACACTGAAGCTTTCTTT
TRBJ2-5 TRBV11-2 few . CASSSGLIETQYF TGTGCCAGCAGTTCGGGCTTGATAGAGACCCAGTACTTC
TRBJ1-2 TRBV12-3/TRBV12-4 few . CASTHLGGYTF TGTGCCAGCACTCACCTGGGGGGCTACACCTTC
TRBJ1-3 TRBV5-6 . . CASSSLGNTIYF TGTGCCAGCAGCTCCCTCGGAAACACCATATATTTT
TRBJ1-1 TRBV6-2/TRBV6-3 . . CASSPPGGGAFF TGTGCCAGCAGTCCGCCGGGCGGGGGAGCTTTCTTT
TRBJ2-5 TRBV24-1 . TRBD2 CATSGREYQETQYF TGTGCCACGTCGGGGCGGGAGTACCAAGAGACCCAGTACTTC
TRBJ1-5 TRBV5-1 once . CASSVDTLQPQHF TGCGCCAGCAGCGTGGATACCCTCCAGCCCCAGCATTTT
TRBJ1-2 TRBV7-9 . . CASSLAGRENYGYTF TGTGCCAGCAGCTTAGCAGGGCGGGAGAACTATGGCTACACCTTC
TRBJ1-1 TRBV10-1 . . CASRRGTNTEAFF TGCGCCAGCAGACGGGGGACGAACACTGAAGCTTTCTTT
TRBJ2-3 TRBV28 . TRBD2 CASRESGGRGDTQYF TGTGCCAGCCGGGAATCGGGAGGGCGCGGAGATACGCAGTATTTT
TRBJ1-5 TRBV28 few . CASSSPLTVNRHF TGTGCCAGCAGTTCGCCATTGACGGTAAATCGGCATTTT
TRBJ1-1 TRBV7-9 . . CASSLYRAGMNTEAFF TGTGCCAGCAGCTTATATCGAGCGGGAATGAACACTGAAGCTTTCTTT
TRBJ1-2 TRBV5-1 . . CASSLNGQSYGYTF TGCGCCAGCAGCTTGAATGGACAGAGCTATGGCTACACCTTC
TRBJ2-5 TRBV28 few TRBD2 CASSSRGRGGETQYF TGTGCCAGCAGTAGTCGCGGGAGGGGGGGAGAGACCCAGTACTTC
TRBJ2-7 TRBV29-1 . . CSVTASYEQYF TGCAGCGTGACAGCGTCCTACGAGCAGTACTTC
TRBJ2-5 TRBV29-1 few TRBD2 CSVDGTSGWQETQYF TGCAGCGTTGACGGGACTAGCGGTTGGCAAGAGACCCAGTACTTC
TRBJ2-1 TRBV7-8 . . CASSSPGLASYNEQFF TGTGCCAGCAGCTCACCCGGGCTAGCGTCCTACAATGAGCAGTTCTTC
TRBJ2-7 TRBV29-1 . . CSVHSDGGSYEQYF TGCAGCGTTCACTCGGACGGAGGGTCCTACGAGCAGTACTTC
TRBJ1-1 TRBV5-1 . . CASSLEGFMNTEAFF TGCGCCAGCAGCTTGGAGGGATTCATGAACACTGAAGCTTTCTTT
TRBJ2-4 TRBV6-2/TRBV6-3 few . CASSYSGAKNIQYF TGTGCCAGCAGTTACTCAGGCGCCAAAAACATTCAGTACTTC
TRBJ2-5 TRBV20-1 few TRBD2 CSARDRAGEWVETQYF TGCAGTGCTAGAGATCGAGCGGGAGAGTGGGTAGAGACCCAGTACTTC
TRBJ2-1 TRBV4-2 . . CASSQDRRENNEQFF TGTGCCAGCAGCCAAGATAGGCGGGAAAACAATGAGCAGTTCTTC
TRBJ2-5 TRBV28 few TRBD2 CASSFLLAGEETQYF TGTGCCAGCAGTTTTCTCCTAGCGGGGGAAGAGACCCAGTACTTC
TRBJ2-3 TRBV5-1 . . CASSTGTIFTDTQYF TGCGCCAGCAGCACAGGGACTATCTTCACAGATACGCAGTATTTT
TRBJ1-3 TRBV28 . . CASSSQPSGNTIYF TGTGCCAGCAGTTCACAGCCATCTGGAAACACCATATATTTT
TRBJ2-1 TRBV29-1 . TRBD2 CSVEASGRFNEQFF TGCAGCGTTGAAGCCAGCGGGAGGTTTAATGAGCAGTTCTTC
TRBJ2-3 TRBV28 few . CASSASTVLSTDTQYF TGTGCCAGCAGTGCCTCGACAGTTCTTAGCACAGATACGCAGTATTTT
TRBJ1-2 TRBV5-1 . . CASSFTSAGLNYGYTF TGCGCCAGCAGCTTCACGTCGGCCGGGTTAAACTATGGCTACACCTTC
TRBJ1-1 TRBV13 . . CASSSLVSGNTEAFF TGTGCCAGCAGCTCCCTCGTGAGCGGGAACACTGAAGCTTTCTTT
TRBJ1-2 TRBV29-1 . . CSVAYGYTF TGCAGCGTTGCCTATGGCTACACCTTC
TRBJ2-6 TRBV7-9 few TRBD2 CASSGTGGSGANVLTF TGTGCCAGCAGTGGGACGGGAGGCTCTGGGGCCAACGTCCTGACTTTC
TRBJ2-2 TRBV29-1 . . CSVDEGGATGELFF TGCAGCGTTGATGAGGGGGGGGCCACCGGGGAGCTGTTTTTT
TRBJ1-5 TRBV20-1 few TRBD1 CSARLTGATNQPQHF TGCAGTGCTAGATTAACAGGGGCCACCAATCAGCCCCAGCATTTT
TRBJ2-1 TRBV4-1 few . CASSQVGRNNEQFF TGCGCCAGCAGCCAAGTAGGAAGAAACAATGAGCAGTTCTTC
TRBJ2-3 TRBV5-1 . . CASRTDRDTQYF TGCGCCAGCAGGACCGATAGGGATACGCAGTATTTT
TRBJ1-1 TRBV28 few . CASSPPWDSSIRAFF TGTGCCAGCAGTCCTCCTTGGGACTCGTCCATTAGGGCTTTCTTT
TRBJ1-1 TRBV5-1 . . CASSLDRGANTEAFF TGCGCCAGCAGCTTAGACCGGGGCGCGAACACTGAAGCTTTCTTT
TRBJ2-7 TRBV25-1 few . CASSERTVSSYEQYF TGTGCCAGCAGCGAGCGGACAGTTAGCTCCTACGAGCAGTACTTC
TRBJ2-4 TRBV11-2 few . CASSLDWNIQYF TGTGCCAGCAGCTTGGACTGGAACATTCAGTACTTC
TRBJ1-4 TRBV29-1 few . CSVEETAEKLFF TGCAGCGTTGAAGAAACAGCTGAAAAACTGTTTTTT
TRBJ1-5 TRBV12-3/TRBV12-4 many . CASSRDVSNQPQHF TGTGCCAGCAGTCGGGATGTTAGCAATCAGCCCCAGCATTTT
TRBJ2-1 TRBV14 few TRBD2 CASSQVAGIGHDEQFF TGTGCCAGCAGCCAAGTAGCGGGAATAGGACATGATGAGCAGTTCTTC
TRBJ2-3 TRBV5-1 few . CASRGSSTDTQYF TGCGCCAGCAGGGGATCCTCCACAGATACGCAGTATTTT
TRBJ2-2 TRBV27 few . CASSLPGAGELFF TGTGCCAGCAGTTTACCCGGGGCCGGGGAGCTGTTTTTT
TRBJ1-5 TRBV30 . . CAWRSGSGNQPQHF TGTGCCTGGCGCTCAGGCAGTGGTAATCAGCCCCAGCATTTT
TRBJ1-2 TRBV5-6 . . CASSLVSRAGYTF TGTGCCAGCAGCTTGGTTTCCAGGGCCGGCTACACCTTC